The clone carrying this T cell receptor beta chain appeared a single time. Its antigen is currently unknown. The data were taken from a study of tumor and adjacent non-tumor tissue in lung cancer. Study observations and caveats: TCR diversity was significantly greater in tumor than normal lung tissue. Normal lung showed higher cumulative top 100 clone frequency than tumor.

The library came from three nested PCR rounds adapted from ARM-PCR protocols. TCRdb called the multiplex PCR reads again in MiXCR, with one record for every CDR3 protein. The sample carries about 85,000 distinct CDR3 sequences, roughly two thirds recorded once. This sample's RNA came from whole unsorted tissue. V lost 6 bases and J lost 5, with 16 bases in between. This CDR3 contains 13 residues. Per the germline V gene, CDR1 is DFQATT and CDR2 is SNEGSKA (reference sequence). What was sequenced was lung tumor tissue. The receptor comes from a man in his 70s with non-small cell lung cancer. The V and J genes are TRBV20-1 and TRBJ1-2, with D unclear. The CDR3 protein is CSASSVRIYGYTF. The CDR3 region has the DNA TGCAGTGCGAGTAGTGTTAGGATTTATGGCTACACCTTC.